This TCR beta chain was recorded in a study of vaccination effects on CD4 cells after COVID-19. The wider study: Cultivation was performed at approximately 2.1 million PBMC per well with roughly 9.1 IU/ml IL-2 and 9.5 to 10 ug/ml peptides added. Study-level findings and limits: Convalescent patients in the study were few, and early post-infection timepoints were absent.

On this clone itself: Its antigen is not known.

Measured with immunoSEQ multiplex PCR; TCRdb has only the in-frame clones, and not every one. This sample yields approximately 47,000 clones, of which around 70% are seen a single time; about 7% belongs to the top ten. Culture lasted over 9 days before CD4+ T cell isolation. Either the mRNA-1273 or the BNT162b2 vaccine was given to participants as two doses. The CDR3 sequence is 14 residues long. Germline values: CDR1 MNHEY, CDR2 SVGAGI. V gave up 6 bases and J gave up 4 bases, with 15 bases separating them. Sample: CD4+ T cells from PBMCs cultured without peptide, taken after COVID-19 vaccination. The chain recombines TRBV6-5 with TRBJ1-2; D ambiguous. This receptor was identified in a human donor who received a COVID-19 vaccine. The CDR3 loop is CASSRAGISYGYTF. The CDR3 DNA is TGTGCCAGCAGCCGCGCCGGGATTAGCTATGGCTACACCTTC.